The clone carrying this T cell receptor (beta chain) has a single count. Its antigen is still unknown. This sample was taken from a study of EBV T-cell therapy then PD-1 blockade in nasopharyngeal carcinoma. Stated treatment: AdE1-LMPpoly-expanded autologous EBV-specific T-cell therapy followed by anti-PD-1 nivolumab. The V segment lost 6 bases and the J segment 1 base; nucleotides outside the gene matches: 7. Germline assignment: CDR1 ENHRY and CDR2 SYGVKD. The CDR3 covers 15 residues. TCRdb's copy holds only in-frame clones and misses some; the assay was immunoSEQ multiplex PCR. The table has approximately 21,000 clones, 75% to 90% seen once.

The sample was CD8+ T cells from blood, taken at roughly day 67 from a patient whose treatment included autologous EBV-specific T cells and nivolumab. The chain recombines TRBV10-3 with TRBJ1-1; 8 nucleotides agree with TRBD1. The TCR sequence derives from a man in his forties or fifties with nasopharyngeal carcinoma. The CDR3 region is CAISPPDRGNTEAFF. The CDR3 DNA reads as TGTGCCATCAGCCCTCCTGACAGGGGGAACACTGAAGCTTTCTTT.